The clone carrying this T cell receptor (beta chain) was seen repeatedly, ten times or more. This record comes from a study of breast tumors, draining lymph nodes, adjacent tissues. Axillary draining lymph nodes of breast cancer patients supplied the node samples. The CDR3 sequence is 14 residues long. Germline V gene data show CDR1 as MNHEY and CDR2 as SMNVEV (reference sequence). Deletions cut 5 bases from V and 8 bases from J, with 18 bases between. MiXCR was run by TCRdb on the multiplex PCR reads, yielding one entry per CDR3 protein. Found here are 200,000 to 250,000 distinct CDR3 sequences, nearly 35% of them singletons; the top ten hold roughly 3.5%.

Material for sequencing was axillary lymph node tissue. The source is a female donor with breast cancer. Some clones in this sample may be carry-over from other donors' samples. This chain connects TRBV27 to TRBJ1-2; D perhaps matches TRBD1 (6 bases). The CDR3 reads CASSARGGEGGYTF. The CDR3 DNA follows: TGTGCCAGCAGTGCCAGGGGCGGTGAGGGAGGCTACACCTTC.